Below are 16 T cell receptor beta chains sequenced from a single sample in a study of T-cell reconstitution after alpha-beta-depleted transplantation in children (dated by TCRdb to 2016 to 2018). In the paper's terms, the treatment or condition label means: allogeneic hematopoietic cell transplantation with graft depleted of TCRalphabeta T cells and CD19 B cells. Libraries were built with PCR. Sequencer: Illumina HiSeq 2500. To normalize quantification of the TCRbeta repertoire, the TCR libraries were built with molecular barcoding that relied on unique molecular identifiers. Through fastp at Q25 and MiXCR, TCRdb rebuilt clones from the public reads, retaining in-frame beta chains. Each entry is one CDR3 protein sequence, shown with its most common DNA and genes. The sample table records 75,000 to 80,000 distinct CDR3 sequences; around 18% of these occur just once. The ten largest clones represent about 51% of the sample.

Specimen: PBMCs, mostly from graft donor cells, collected 360 days after TCRalphabeta/CD19-depleted stem cell transplant. Receptor source: a male patient aged 2-10 years who had a stem cell transplant for acute lymphoblastic leukemia, so the T cells may come from the graft donor.

This clonotype has just a few counts. The rearrangement joins TRBV24-1 to TRBJ2-3, with a possible D match to TRBD1 (6 bases). The V and J ends lost 4 bases and 10 bases respectively, with 17 bases between them. Germline CDR1 is KGHDR and CDR2 is SFDVKD. The CDR3 loop spans 14 amino acids. This CDR3 is CATSELLTGSAQYF. The CDR3 region has the DNA TGTGCCACCAGTGAGTTACTTACAGGGTCGGCGCAGTATTTT.

This sequence joins TRBV3-1 and TRBJ2-2, with a possible D match to TRBD1 (6 bases). This CDR3 comprises 14 residues. Trimming pared 5 bases from V and 4 bases from J, leaving 11 bases between. CDR1 and CDR2 (germline): LGHDT, YNNKEL (reference sequence). CDR3 nucleotide sequence: TGTGCCAGCAGCAGTAACAGGGCCACCGGGGAGCTGTTTTTT. Its protein product is CASSSNRATGELFF.

Only a few counts were recorded for this clonotype. The chain uses TRBV10-3 and TRBJ2-2; TRBD2 matches at 10 bases. The CDR3 contains 16 residues. The junction had 5 bases not matched to a gene; V was cut back by 1 base and J by 6 bases. Per the germline V gene, CDR1 is ENHRY and CDR2 is SYGVKD. In DNA, the CDR3 is TGTGCCATCAGTGAGTACCTAGCGGGAGACTCCGGGGAGCTGTTTTTT. Translated, it gives CAISEYLAGDSGELFF.

This chain joins TRBV3-1 and TRBJ2-7; 11 bases are a match to TRBD1. The V and J ends lost 4 bases and 4 bases, in that order; junction bases with no gene match: 6. The CDR3 has 15 residues. Per the germline V gene, CDR1 is LGHDT and CDR2 is YNNKEL (reference sequence). For the CDR3, the DNA is TGTGCCAGCAGCCGGTCCGGGACAGGGGGATACGAGCAGTACTTC. It encodes CASSRSGTGGYEQYF.

The chain employs TRBV27 and TRBJ2-2, with D hard to call. Trimming cost V 8 bases and J 4 bases, with 17 bases left between them. The CDR3 has 15 amino acids. Germline CDR1 MNHEY, CDR2 SMNVEV (reference sequence). CDR3 residues: CASGVMGTPTGELFF. The CDR3 DNA follows: TGTGCCAGCGGCGTTATGGGCACTCCCACCGGGGAGCTGTTTTTT.

This clonotype was observed a few times. The V gene is TRBV5-6, the J gene TRBJ2-3; D remains unclear. Trimming cost V 2 bases and J 2 bases, with 9 bases left between them. The CDR3 covers 14 residues. The germline CDR1 and CDR2 sequences are SGHDT and YYEEEE. CDR3 residues: CASSLVQFTDTQYF. CDR3 DNA: TGTGCCAGCAGCTTAGTGCAGTTCACAGATACGCAGTATTTT.

In its sample, this clonotype was seen a few times. The rearrangement uses TRBV6-5 and TRBJ2-5; D is unresolved. This CDR3 spans 16 amino acids. Germline V gene lookup returns CDR1 MNHEY and CDR2 SVGAGI. The V end lost 2 bases, the J end lost 4 bases, and 17 bases lay between the germline ends. The CDR3: CASSYVGPLKRETQYF. Written as DNA, the CDR3 is TGTGCCAGCAGTTACGTCGGACCGCTAAAACGAGAGACCCAGTACTTC.

This clonotype was seen only a few times. The chain is built from TRBV5-1 and TRBJ2-1, with 16 bases matching TRBD2. With V trimmed by 4 bases and J by 15 bases, 10 bases remained unmatched. This CDR3 has 15 residues. Germline V gives CDR1 SGHRS, CDR2 YFSETQ. CDR3 in DNA: TGCGCCAGCAGCCCCGCCGGGACTAGCGGGAGGGCCTGGTTCTTC. Protein product: CASSPAGTSGRAWFF.

In this sample, this clonotype turned up many times. The chain employs TRBV6-5 and TRBJ2-7; D may correspond to TRBD1 or TRBD2 (6 bases each). Trimming took off 2 bases at V and 1 base at J, with 12 bases between the two ends. Germline V lookup: CDR1 MNHEY, CDR2 SVGAGI. The CDR3 sequence is 15 residues long. The chain's CDR3 is CASSYGGLGSYEQYF. CDR3 DNA: TGTGCCAGCAGTTACGGGGGGCTAGGTTCCTACGAGCAGTACTTC.

The chain employs TRBV10-2 and TRBJ2-7; D is unclear. Trimming took off 3 bases at V and 2 bases at J, with 14 bases between the two ends. Per the germline V gene, CDR1 is WSHSY and CDR2 is SAAADI. The CDR3 totals 15 residues. The CDR3 is CASSDILLPPYEQYF. The CDR3 DNA reads as TGCGCCAGCAGTGATATTCTTTTACCCCCCTACGAGCAGTACTTC.

V gene TRBV28 combines with J gene TRBJ2-7, with TRBD2 matching over 9 bases. The CDR3 sequence is 16 residues long. V was pared by 6 bases and J by 4 bases, with 13 bases of the junction left unmatched. Looked up from germline, CDR1 is MDHEN and CDR2 is SYDVKM. The CDR3 loop reads CASRDLATSGDYEQYF. The CDR3 DNA reads as TGTGCCAGCAGAGATTTGGCGACTAGCGGAGATTACGAGCAGTACTTC.

Only a few counts were recorded for this clonotype. The chain is built from TRBV5-1 and TRBJ2-1, with D tentatively TRBD1 or TRBD2 (5 bases each). Germline V gives CDR1 SGHRS, CDR2 YFSETQ. This CDR3 has 16 amino acids. V dropped 1 base and J dropped 8 bases, with 19 bases sitting between them. The CDR3 region has the DNA TGCGCCAGCAGCTTGTATGGGGGTAGGTTAAGTGATGAGCAGTTCTTC. Encoded protein: CASSLYGGRLSDEQFF.

This clonotype has just a few counts. The CDR3 sequence: CASSLATTNEKLFF. The CDR3 DNA is TGCGCCAGCAGCTTAGCTACAACTAATGAAAAACTGTTTTTT. The gene calls are TRBV5-1 and TRBJ1-4; D is undetermined. Germline V gene sequence: CDR1 SGHRS, CDR2 YFSETQ. This CDR3 is built from 14 residues. Trimming left V 2 bases short and J 0 bases short, with 5 bases between.

This clonotype was recorded a few times. V gene TRBV7-6 combines with J gene TRBJ2-3; TRBD2 is a possible D gene (5 bases). The V end was cut by 5 bases, the J end by 2 bases, with 17 bases between. This CDR3 is built from 16 residues. The V gene's germline CDR1 is SGHVS and CDR2 FNYEAQ. The DNA of the CDR3 is TGTGCCAGCAGCCCGACGGAGCGGAGAACCACAGATACGCAGTATTTT. Protein sequence: CASSPTERRTTDTQYF. The variable domain in full, completed from reference TRBV7-6 and TRBJ2-3, reads GAGVSQSPRYKVTKRGQDVALRCDPISGHVSLYWYRQALGQGPEFLTYFNYEAQQDKSGLPNDRFSAERPEGSISTLTIQRTEQRDSAMYRCASSPTERRTTDTQYFGPGTRLTVL.

The chain joins TRBV2 to TRBJ2-5; D not certain. Germline V gives CDR1 SNHLY, CDR2 FYNNEI. The CDR3 is 12 residues long. V gave up 6 bases and J gave up 2 bases, with 7 bases separating them. CDR3 sequence: CASSYSQETQYF. The CDR3 nucleotides read TGTGCCAGCAGCTACTCGCAAGAGACCCAGTACTTC.

This chain links TRBV5-6 with TRBJ2-1; D unclear. The CDR3 extends over 14 amino acids. Deletions cut 0 bases from V and 4 bases from J, with 8 bases between. Germline loops: CDR1 SGHDT, CDR2 YYEEEE. The DNA of the CDR3 is TGTGCCAGCAGCTTGGGTCAGATTTACAATGAGCAGTTCTTC. Translating gives CASSLGQIYNEQFF.